What follows is one T cell receptor beta chain and its context. Clones were read by immunoSEQ multiplex PCR, and TCRdb kept only the in-frame ones, dropping some. Of tens of thousands of clones in the sample, about 86% were seen once. The time point denotes: blood 2 weeks post-SBRT. Treatment: 15 Gy SBRT to primary tumor, nephrectomy 4 weeks later. This sample stems from a study of radiation and T cells in renal cell carcinoma. The CDR3 is 13 residues long. The germline V gene has CDR1 SQVTM and CDR2 ANQGSEA. Trimming shortened V by 5 bases and J by 0 bases, and 8 bases separated the two germline ends.

The chain joins TRBV29-1 to TRBJ1-3; D gene unclear. This specimen consisted of blood, obtained from a patient whose treatment included radiotherapy and nephrectomy. This receptor was obtained from a woman in her forties or fifties with renal cell carcinoma. The CDR3 DNA follows: TGCAGCGTTCTCGCTTTCTCTGGAAACACCATATATTTT. Protein: CSVLAFSGNTIYF.